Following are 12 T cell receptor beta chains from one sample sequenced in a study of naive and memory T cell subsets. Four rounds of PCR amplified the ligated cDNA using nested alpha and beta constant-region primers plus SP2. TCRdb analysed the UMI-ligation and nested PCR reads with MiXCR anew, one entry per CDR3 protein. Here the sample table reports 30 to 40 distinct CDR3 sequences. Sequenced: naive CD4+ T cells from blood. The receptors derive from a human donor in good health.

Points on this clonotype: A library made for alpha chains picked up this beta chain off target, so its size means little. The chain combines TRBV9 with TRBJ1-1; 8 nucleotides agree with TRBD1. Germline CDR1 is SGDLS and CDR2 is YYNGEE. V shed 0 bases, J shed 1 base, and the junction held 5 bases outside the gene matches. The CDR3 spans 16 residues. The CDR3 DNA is TGTGCCAGCAGCGTAGGAGGGGGGACAGGGAACACTGAAGCTTTCTTT. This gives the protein CASSVGGGTGNTEAFF.

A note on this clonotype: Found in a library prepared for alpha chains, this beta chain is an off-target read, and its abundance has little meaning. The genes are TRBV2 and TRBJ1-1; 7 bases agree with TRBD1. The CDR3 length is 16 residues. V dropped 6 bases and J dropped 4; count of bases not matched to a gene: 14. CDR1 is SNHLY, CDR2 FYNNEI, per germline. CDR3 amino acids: CASSRTRGYGGTEAFF. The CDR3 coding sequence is TGTGCCAGCAGCAGAACCAGGGGGTATGGTGGCACTGAAGCTTTCTTT.

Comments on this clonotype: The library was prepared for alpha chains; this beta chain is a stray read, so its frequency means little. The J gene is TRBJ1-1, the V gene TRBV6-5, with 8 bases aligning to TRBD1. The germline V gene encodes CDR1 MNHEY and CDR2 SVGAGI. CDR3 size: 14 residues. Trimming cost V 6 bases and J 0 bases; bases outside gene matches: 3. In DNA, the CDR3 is TGTGCCAGCAGCCGACAGGGGCTGAACACTGAAGCTTTCTTT. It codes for CASSRQGLNTEAFF.

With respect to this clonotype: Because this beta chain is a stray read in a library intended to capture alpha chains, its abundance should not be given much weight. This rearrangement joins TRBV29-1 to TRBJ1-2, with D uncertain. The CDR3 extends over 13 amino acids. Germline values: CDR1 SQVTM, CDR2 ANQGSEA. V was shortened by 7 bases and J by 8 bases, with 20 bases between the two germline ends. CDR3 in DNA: TGCAGCGCTGCAATGATTTTAATTGAAGGCTACACCTTC. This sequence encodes CSAAMILIEGYTF.

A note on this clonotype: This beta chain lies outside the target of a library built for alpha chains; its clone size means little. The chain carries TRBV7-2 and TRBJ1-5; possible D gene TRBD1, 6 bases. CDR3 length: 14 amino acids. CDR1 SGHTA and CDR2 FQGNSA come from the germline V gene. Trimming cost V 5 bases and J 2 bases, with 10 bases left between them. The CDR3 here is CASSPRGGNQPQHF. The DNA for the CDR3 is TGTGCCAGCAGCCCAAGGGGGGGCAATCAGCCCCAGCATTTT.

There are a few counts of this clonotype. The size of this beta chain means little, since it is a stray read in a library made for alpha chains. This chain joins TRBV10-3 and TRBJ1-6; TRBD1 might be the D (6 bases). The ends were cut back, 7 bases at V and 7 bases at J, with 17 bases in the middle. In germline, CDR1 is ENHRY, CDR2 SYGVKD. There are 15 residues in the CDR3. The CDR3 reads CAIKDQGPDNSPLHF. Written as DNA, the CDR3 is TGTGCCATCAAGGACCAGGGGCCTGACAATTCACCCCTCCACTTT.

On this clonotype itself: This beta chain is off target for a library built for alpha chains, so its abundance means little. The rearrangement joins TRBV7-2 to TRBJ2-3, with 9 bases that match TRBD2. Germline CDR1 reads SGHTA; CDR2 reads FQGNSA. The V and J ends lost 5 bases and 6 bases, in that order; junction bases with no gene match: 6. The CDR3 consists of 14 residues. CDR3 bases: TGTGCCAGCAGCGCGACTAGCGGAGGGGATACGCAGTATTTT. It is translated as CASSATSGGDTQYF.

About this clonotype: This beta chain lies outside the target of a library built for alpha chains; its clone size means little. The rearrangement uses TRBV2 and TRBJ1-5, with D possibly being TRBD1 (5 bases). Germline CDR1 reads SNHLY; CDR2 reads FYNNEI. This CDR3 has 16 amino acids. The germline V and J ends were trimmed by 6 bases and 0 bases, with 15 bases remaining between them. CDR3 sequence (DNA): TGTGCCAGCAGGCCACACCAGGGTTATAGCAATCAGCCCCAGCATTTT. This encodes CASRPHQGYSNQPQHF.

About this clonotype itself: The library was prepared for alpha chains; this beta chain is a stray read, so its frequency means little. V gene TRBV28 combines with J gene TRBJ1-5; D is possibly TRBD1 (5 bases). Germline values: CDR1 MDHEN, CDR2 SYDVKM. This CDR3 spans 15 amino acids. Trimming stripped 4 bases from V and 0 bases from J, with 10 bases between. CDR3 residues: CASSYRHNSNQPQHF. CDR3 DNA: TGTGCCAGCAGTTACAGGCACAATAGCAATCAGCCCCAGCATTTT.

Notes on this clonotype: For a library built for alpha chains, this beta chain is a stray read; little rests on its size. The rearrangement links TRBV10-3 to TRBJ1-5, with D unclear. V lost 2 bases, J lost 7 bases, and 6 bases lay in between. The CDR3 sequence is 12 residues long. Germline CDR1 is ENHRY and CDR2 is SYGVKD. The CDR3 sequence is CAISENVQPQHF. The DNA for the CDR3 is TGTGCCATCAGTGAGAACGTACAGCCCCAGCATTTT.

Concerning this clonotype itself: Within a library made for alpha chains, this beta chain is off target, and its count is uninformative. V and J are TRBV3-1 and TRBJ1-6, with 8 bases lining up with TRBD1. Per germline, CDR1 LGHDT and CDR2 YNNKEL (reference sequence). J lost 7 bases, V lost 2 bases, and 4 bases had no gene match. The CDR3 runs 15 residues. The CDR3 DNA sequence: TGTGCCAGCAGCCAACCCGCAGGGGGCAATTCACCCCTCCACTTT. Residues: CASSQPAGGNSPLHF.

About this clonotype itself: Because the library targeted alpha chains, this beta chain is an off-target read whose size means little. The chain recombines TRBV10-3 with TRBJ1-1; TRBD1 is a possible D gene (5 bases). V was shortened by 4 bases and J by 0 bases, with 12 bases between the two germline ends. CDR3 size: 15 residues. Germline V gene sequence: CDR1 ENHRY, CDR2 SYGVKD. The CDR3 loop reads CAISGQGSMNTEAFF. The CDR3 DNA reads TGTGCCATCAGTGGTCAGGGCTCGATGAACACTGAAGCTTTCTTT.